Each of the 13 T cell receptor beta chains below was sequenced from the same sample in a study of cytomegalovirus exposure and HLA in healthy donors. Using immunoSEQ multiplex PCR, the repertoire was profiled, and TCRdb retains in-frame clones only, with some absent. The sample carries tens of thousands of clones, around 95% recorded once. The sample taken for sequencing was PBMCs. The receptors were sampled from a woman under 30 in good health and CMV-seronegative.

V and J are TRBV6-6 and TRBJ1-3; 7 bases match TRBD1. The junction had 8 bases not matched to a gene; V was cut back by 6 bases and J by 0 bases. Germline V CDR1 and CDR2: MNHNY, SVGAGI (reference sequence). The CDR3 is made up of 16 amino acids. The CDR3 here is CASRGDSSSSGNTIYF. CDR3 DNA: TGTGCCAGCAGGGGGGACAGCAGCAGCTCTGGAAACACCATATATTTT.

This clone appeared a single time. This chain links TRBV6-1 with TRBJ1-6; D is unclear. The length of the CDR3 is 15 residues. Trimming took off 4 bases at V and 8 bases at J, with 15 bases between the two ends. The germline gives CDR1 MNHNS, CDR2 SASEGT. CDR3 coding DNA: TGTGCCAGCAGTGGGGCCGGGAGTAAGTATTCACCCCTCCACTTT. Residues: CASSGAGSKYSPLHF.

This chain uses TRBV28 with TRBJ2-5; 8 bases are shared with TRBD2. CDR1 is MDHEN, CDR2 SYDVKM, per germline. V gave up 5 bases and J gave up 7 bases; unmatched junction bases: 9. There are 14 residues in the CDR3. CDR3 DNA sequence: TGTGCCAGCAGTCCCCTCCGGGGACTAGGGACCCAGTACTTC. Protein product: CASSPLRGLGTQYF.

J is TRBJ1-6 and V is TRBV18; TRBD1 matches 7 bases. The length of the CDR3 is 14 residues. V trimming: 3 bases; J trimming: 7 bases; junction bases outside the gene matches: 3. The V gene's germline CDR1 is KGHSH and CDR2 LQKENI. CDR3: CASSPDRSNSPLHF. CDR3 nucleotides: TGTGCCAGCTCACCGGACAGGTCAAATTCACCCCTCCACTTT.

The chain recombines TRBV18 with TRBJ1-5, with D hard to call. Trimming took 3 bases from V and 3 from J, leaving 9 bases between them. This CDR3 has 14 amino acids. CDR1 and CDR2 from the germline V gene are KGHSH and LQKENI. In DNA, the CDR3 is TGTGCCAGCTCACCTGGGCAGATCAATCAGCCCCAGCATTTT. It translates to CASSPGQINQPQHF.

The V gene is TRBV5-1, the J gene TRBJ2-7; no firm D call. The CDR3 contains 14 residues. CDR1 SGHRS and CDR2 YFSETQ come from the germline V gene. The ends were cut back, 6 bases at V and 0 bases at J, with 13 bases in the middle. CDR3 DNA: TGCGCCAGCAAGCGTGCCACAAGCTCCTACGAGCAGTACTTC. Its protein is CASKRATSSYEQYF.

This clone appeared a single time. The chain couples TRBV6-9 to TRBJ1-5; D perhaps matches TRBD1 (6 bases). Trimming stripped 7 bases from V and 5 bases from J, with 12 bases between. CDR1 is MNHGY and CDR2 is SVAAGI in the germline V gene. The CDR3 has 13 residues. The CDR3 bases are TGTGCCAGCAAAACGAACAGGGATCAGCCCCAGCATTTT. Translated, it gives CASKTNRDQPQHF.

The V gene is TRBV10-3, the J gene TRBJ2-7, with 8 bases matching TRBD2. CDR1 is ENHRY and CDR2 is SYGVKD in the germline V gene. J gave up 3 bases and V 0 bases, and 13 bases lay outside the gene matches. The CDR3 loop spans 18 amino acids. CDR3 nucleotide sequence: TGTGCCATCAGTGAGTCGACTCGGAGGGGACTAGAAGACTACGAGCAGTACTTC. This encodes CAISESTRRGLEDYEQYF.

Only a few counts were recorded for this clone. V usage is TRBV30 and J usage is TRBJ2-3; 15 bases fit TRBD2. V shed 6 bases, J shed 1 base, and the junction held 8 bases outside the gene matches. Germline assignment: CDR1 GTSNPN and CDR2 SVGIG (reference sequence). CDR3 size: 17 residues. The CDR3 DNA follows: TGTGCCTGCCGACCGGGACTAGCGGGGGGCCGCACAGATACGCAGTATTTT. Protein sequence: CACRPGLAGGRTDTQYF. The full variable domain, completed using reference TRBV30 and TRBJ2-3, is SQTIHQWPATLVQPVGSPLSLECTVEGTSNPNLYWYRQAAGRGLQLLFYSVGIGQISSEVPQNLSASRPQDRQFILSSKKLLLSDSGFYLCACRPGLAGGRTDTQYFGPGTRLTVL.

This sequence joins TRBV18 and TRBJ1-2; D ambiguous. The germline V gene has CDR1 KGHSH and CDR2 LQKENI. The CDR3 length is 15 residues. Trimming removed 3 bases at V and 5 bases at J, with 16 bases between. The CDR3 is CASSPEGQAPYGYTF. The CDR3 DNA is TGTGCCAGCTCACCGGAAGGCCAGGCCCCATATGGCTACACCTTC. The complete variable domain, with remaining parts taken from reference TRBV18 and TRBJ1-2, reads NAGVMQNPRHLVRRRGQEARLRCSPMKGHSHVYWYRQLPEEGLKFMVYLQKENIIDESGMPKERFSAEFPKEGPSILRIQQVVRGDSAAYFCASSPEGQAPYGYTFGSGTRLTVV.

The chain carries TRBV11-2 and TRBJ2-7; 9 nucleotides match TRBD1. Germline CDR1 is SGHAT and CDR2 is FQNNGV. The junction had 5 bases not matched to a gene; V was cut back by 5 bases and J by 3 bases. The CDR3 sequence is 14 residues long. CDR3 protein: CASSTGQGYYEQYF. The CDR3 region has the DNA TGTGCCAGCAGCACGGGACAGGGATACTACGAGCAGTACTTC.

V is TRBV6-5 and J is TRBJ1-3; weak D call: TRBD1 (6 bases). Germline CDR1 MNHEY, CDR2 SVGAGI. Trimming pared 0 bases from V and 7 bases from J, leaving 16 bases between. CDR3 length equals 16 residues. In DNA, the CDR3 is TGTGCCAGCAGTTACTCGCTAGGGACATCTTCGAACACCATATATTTT. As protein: CASSYSLGTSSNTIYF.

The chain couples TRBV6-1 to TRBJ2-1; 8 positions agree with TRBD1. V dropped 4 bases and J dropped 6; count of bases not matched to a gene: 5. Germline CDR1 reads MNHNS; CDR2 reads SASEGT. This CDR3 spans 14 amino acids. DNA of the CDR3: TGTGCCAGCAGTGCACTAACAGGGGGCAATGAGCAGTTCTTC. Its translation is CASSALTGGNEQFF.